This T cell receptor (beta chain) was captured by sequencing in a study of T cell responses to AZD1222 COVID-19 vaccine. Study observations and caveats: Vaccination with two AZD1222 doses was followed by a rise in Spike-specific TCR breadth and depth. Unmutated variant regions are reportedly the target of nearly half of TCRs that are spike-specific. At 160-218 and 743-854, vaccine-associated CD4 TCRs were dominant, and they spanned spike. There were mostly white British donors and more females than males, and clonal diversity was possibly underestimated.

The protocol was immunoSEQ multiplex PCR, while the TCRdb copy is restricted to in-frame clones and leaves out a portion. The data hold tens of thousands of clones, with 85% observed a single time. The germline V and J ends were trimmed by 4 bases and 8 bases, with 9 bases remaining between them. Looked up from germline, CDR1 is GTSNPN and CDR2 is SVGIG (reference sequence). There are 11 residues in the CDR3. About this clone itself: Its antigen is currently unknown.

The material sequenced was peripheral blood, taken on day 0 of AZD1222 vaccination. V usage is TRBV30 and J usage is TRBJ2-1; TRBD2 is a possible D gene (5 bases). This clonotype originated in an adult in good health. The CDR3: CAWKDFDEQFF. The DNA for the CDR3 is TGTGCCTGGAAGGACTTCGATGAGCAGTTCTTC.